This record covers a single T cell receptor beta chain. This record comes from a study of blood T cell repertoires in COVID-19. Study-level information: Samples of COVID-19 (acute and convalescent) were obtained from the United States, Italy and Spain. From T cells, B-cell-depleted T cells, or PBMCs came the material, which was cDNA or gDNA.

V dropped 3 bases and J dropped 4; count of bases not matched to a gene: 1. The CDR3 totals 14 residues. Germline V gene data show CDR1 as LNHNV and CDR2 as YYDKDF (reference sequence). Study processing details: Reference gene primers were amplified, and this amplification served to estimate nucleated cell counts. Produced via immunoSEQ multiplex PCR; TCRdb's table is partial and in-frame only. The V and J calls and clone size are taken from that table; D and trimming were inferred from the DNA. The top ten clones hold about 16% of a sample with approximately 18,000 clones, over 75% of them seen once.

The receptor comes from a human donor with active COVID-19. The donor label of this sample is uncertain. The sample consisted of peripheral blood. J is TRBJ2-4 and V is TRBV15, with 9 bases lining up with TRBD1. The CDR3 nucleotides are TGTGCCACCAGCAGGGACAGGGGAAAAAACATTCAGTACTTC. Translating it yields CATSRDRGKNIQYF.